This T cell receptor (beta chain) was documented in a study of cytomegalovirus exposure and HLA in healthy donors. 60 Vbeta and 13 Jbeta primers were used in PCR. Authors' processing steps: The count from a later analysis was about 80 million unique TCR beta chains, some 12 million of them shared. Generated by immunoSEQ multiplex PCR, the TCRdb table keeps only in-frame clones and is missing some. That table is the source of V, J and clone size, and D and trimming were worked out from the DNA. Of about 130,000 clones in the sample, 10% were seen once. The V gene end was trimmed by 3 bases and the J gene end by 7 bases; junction bases not matched to a gene: 10. Germline-derived CDR1 and CDR2 are GTSNPN and SVGIG (reference sequence). The length of the CDR3 is 15 residues. Healthy bone marrow donors made up the donors.

This chain uses TRBV30 with TRBJ2-2, with 8 bases identical to TRBD1. The TCR was taken from a woman aged 18-35 years in good health and CMV-seropositive. Input material: PBMCs. The CDR3: CAWSTPDRAVGELFF. CDR3 sequence (DNA): TGTGCCTGGAGCACCCCGGACAGGGCGGTCGGGGAGCTGTTTTTT.